The T cell receptor beta chain described here comes from a study of T cells after posttransplantation cyclophosphamide. The germline V gene has CDR1 MNHEY and CDR2 SMNVEV (reference sequence). The V and J ends lost 4 bases and 8 bases, in that order; junction bases with no gene match: 5. This CDR3 comprises 13 residues. Cells defined as naive were viable CD3+CD4+ or CD3+CD8+ and CCR7+CD45RA+CD45RO-CD95-CD27+CD28+. Measured with immunoSEQ multiplex PCR; TCRdb has only the in-frame clones, and not every one. The sample records 9,500 to 10,000 clones, 95% to 98% being singletons. The V call is TRBV27, the J call TRBJ1-2; 9 nucleotides line up with TRBD1. The origin of this receptor is a woman aged 55-69 years in good health, CMV-negative, and a related stem cell transplant donor. The sequencing input was naive CD4+ T cells sorted from PBMCs. CDR3 amino acids: CASSYRGRIGYTF. Here the CDR3 DNA reads TGTGCCAGCAGTTACAGGGGGCGCATAGGCTACACCTTC.